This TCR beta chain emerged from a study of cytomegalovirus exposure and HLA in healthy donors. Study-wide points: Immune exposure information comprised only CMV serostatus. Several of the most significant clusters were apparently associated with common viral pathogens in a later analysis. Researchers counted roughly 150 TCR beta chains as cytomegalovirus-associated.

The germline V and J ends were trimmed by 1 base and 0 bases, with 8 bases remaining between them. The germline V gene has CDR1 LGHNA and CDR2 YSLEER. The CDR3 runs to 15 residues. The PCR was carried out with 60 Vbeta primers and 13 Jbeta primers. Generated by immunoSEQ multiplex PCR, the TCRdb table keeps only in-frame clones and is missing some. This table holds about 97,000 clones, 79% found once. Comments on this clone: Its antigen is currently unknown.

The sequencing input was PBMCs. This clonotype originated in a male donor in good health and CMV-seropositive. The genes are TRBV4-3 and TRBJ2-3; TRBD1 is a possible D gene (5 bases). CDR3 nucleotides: TGCGCCAGCAGCCAAGTTCAGGGTAGCACAGATACGCAGTATTTT. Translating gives CASSQVQGSTDTQYF.